The next 28 T cell receptor beta chains were all read from a single sample in a study of cytomegalovirus exposure and HLA in healthy donors. Clones were sequenced by immunoSEQ multiplex PCR, and TCRdb holds only the in-frame ones, with some missing. The sample shows 250,000 to 300,000 clones, roughly 90% of them seen only once. The sample taken for sequencing was PBMCs. Receptors were obtained from a woman aged 18-29 years in good health and CMV-seronegative.

V usage is TRBV7-8 and J usage is TRBJ2-2; the match to TRBD2 covers 14 bases. Trimming cost V 5 bases and J 7 bases; bases outside gene matches: 15. CDR3 length: 19 residues. Germline assignment: CDR1 SGHVS and CDR2 FQNEAQ. CDR3: CASSADPRLAGGPNGELFF. The CDR3 DNA reads TGTGCCAGCAGCGCAGACCCCCGACTAGCGGGGGGGCCGAACGGGGAGCTGTTTTTT.

The chain recombines TRBV7-6 with TRBJ1-5, with 7 bases lining up with TRBD1. The CDR3 has 14 residues. Germline loops: CDR1 SGHVS, CDR2 FNYEAQ. The V segment lost 5 bases and the J segment 4 bases; nucleotides outside the gene matches: 5. CDR3 in amino acids: CASSAGTANQPQHF. CDR3 nucleotide sequence: TGTGCCAGCAGCGCCGGGACAGCGAATCAGCCCCAGCATTTT.

The rearrangement links TRBV15 to TRBJ1-6; the match to TRBD1 covers 9 bases. The CDR3 extends over 17 amino acids. The J segment lost 8 bases and the V segment lost 0 bases, leaving 8 bases of the junction unmatched. Germline V gives CDR1 LNHNV, CDR2 YYDKDF (reference sequence). CDR3 in amino acids: CATSRDTEGQGYSPLHF. The CDR3 region has the DNA TGTGCCACCAGCAGAGATACGGAGGGACAGGGTTATTCACCCCTCCACTTT.

This rearrangement joins TRBV5-6 to TRBJ2-2; TRBD2 aligns across 9 bases. CDR1 SGHDT and CDR2 YYEEEE come from the germline V gene. The CDR3 contains 18 residues. The trim removed 0 bases at V and 4 bases at J, leaving 10 bases unmatched. CDR3 loop: CASSLASSSGELTGELFF. In DNA form, the CDR3 reads TGTGCCAGCAGCTTGGCCAGTTCTAGCGGGGAACTCACCGGGGAGCTGTTTTTT. Supplemented by reference TRBV5-6 and TRBJ2-2, the full variable domain reads DAGVTQSPTHLIKTRGQQVTLRCSPKSGHDTVSWYQQALGQGPQFIFQYYEEEERQRGNFPDRFSGHQFPNYSSELNVNALLLGDSALYLCASSLASSSGELTGELFFGEGSRLTVL.

The chain joins TRBV10-3 to TRBJ2-7; 7 bases map to TRBD1. The germline CDR1 and CDR2 sequences are ENHRY and SYGVKD. There are 14 residues in the CDR3. Trimming cost V 10 bases and J 3 bases; bases outside gene matches: 12. DNA for the CDR3: TGTGCCACGAAGCCTACGACAGGGTACTACGAGCAGTACTTC. Its translation is CATKPTTGYYEQYF.

J is TRBJ2-7 and V is TRBV28, with 9 nucleotides matching TRBD2. The CDR3 totals 14 residues. The V gene's germline CDR1 is MDHEN and CDR2 SYDVKM. Trimming removed 7 bases from V and 2 bases from J; junction bases left unmatched: 6. The CDR3 spells CASTRGGETYEQYV. The CDR3 DNA sequence: TGTGCCAGCACTCGCGGGGGGGAAACCTACGAGCAGTACGTC.

This chain connects TRBV2 to TRBJ1-1; 8 bases match TRBD1. This CDR3 has 13 amino acids. The germline gives CDR1 SNHLY, CDR2 FYNNEI. V dropped 7 bases and J dropped 4; count of bases not matched to a gene: 5. CDR3 sequence: CASMRTGPTEAFF. DNA of the CDR3: TGTGCCAGCATGAGGACAGGGCCCACTGAAGCTTTCTTT.

Here the CDR3 DNA reads TGCGCCAGCAGCTTCAGCGAGAACACCGGGGAGCTGTTTTTT. The encoded protein is CASSFSENTGELFF. The chain links TRBV5-1 to TRBJ2-2; no clear D. Trimming removed 2 bases at V and 1 base at J, with 6 bases between. Germline V gene lookup returns CDR1 SGHRS and CDR2 YFSETQ. CDR3 length equals 14 residues.

The chain has TRBV5-6 and TRBJ1-3, with 8 bases identical to TRBD1. The germline gives CDR1 SGHDT, CDR2 YYEEEE. The CDR3 spans 16 residues. J lost 0 bases, V lost 5 bases, and 7 bases had no gene match. The CDR3 loop reads CASSFGQGLSGNTIYF. CDR3 sequence (DNA): TGTGCCAGCAGTTTCGGACAGGGCCTCTCTGGAAACACCATATATTTT.

The genes are TRBV6-5 and TRBJ1-1, with a tentative D call TRBD1 (5 bases). The V gene lost 0 bases and the J gene lost 7 bases, with 9 bases spanning the gap. The CDR3 covers 13 residues. Germline values: CDR1 MNHEY, CDR2 SVGAGI. CDR3 DNA sequence: TGTGCCAGCAGTTACTCGACTAGGGGTGAAGCTTTCTTT. The encoded protein is CASSYSTRGEAFF.

The V gene is TRBV6-5, the J gene TRBJ2-5, with D possibly being TRBD2 (6 bases). From germline, CDR1 is MNHEY and CDR2 SVGAGI. The CDR3 has 16 residues. The V and J ends lost 3 bases and 2 bases respectively, with 16 bases between them. The CDR3: CASSYSLAGYQETQYF. In DNA form, the CDR3 reads TGTGCCAGCAGTTATAGTCTGGCGGGGTATCAAGAGACCCAGTACTTC.

This rearrangement joins TRBV4-1 to TRBJ2-7; 7 bases fit TRBD2. Per germline, CDR1 MGHRA and CDR2 YSYEKL. With 1 base clipped from V and 2 bases from J, the junction kept 5 bases outside the gene matches. This CDR3 has 15 residues. This CDR3 is CASSQGSGEPYEQYF. CDR3 DNA: TGCGCCAGCAGCCAAGGGAGCGGGGAACCCTACGAGCAGTACTTC.

CDR3 sequence reads: CASSLYGRGFDQPQHF. CDR3 coding DNA: TGTGCCAGCAGTTTATACGGCAGGGGATTCGATCAGCCCCAGCATTTT. This chain joins TRBV27 and TRBJ1-5; the D gene is possibly TRBD1 (6 bases). Germline V CDR1 and CDR2: MNHEY, SMNVEV (reference sequence). The CDR3 runs 16 residues. V was cut by 1 base and J by 5 bases, with 15 bases left in between.

This rearrangement joins TRBV2 to TRBJ1-2; TRBD1 might be the D (5 bases). Between the trimmed V and J ends, which lost 7 bases and 0 bases, there was a span of 24 bases. Looked up from germline, CDR1 is SNHLY and CDR2 is FYNNEI. The CDR3 loop spans 18 amino acids. CDR3 nucleotides: TGTGCCAGCACCTACTTGCCGACCGACAGCCTTTCTAACTATGGCTACACCTTC. As protein: CASTYLPTDSLSNYGYTF.

The chain couples TRBV21-1 to TRBJ2-7; TRBD2 reflects the table's D call only, with no check against the DNA. TRBV21-1 is a pseudogene locus. This CDR3 contains 20 residues. CDR3: CASSNTRFRSSGGSSYEQYV. DNA for the CDR3: TGTGCCAGCAGCAATACCCGATTTCGGTCTAGCGGGGGGAGCTCCTACGAGCAGTACGTC.

The chain joins TRBV6-1 to TRBJ2-2; tentatively, D is TRBD1 (6 bases). Trimming cost V 4 bases and J 2 bases, with 11 bases left between them. Germline CDR1 is MNHNS and CDR2 is SASEGT. This CDR3 region has 15 residues. The DNA for the CDR3 is TGTGCCAGCAGTGTTCGGACAGAAAACACCGGGGAGCTGTTTTTT. This gives the protein CASSVRTENTGELFF.

The chain is built from TRBV29-1 and TRBJ2-3, with 8 nucleotides matching TRBD1. V lost 3 bases, J lost 7 bases, and 6 bases stayed unmatched. The CDR3 is 13 amino acids. The germline V gene has CDR1 SQVTM and CDR2 ANQGSEA. For the CDR3, the DNA is TGCAGCGTTGATGAAGACAGGGGCAATACGCAGTATTTT. It is translated as CSVDEDRGNTQYF.

The chain carries TRBV4-2 and TRBJ1-6; D is ambiguous. With 0 bases removed from V and 5 bases from J, the gap between germline ends came to 8 bases. The germline V gene encodes CDR1 LGHNA and CDR2 YNFKEQ. The CDR3 extends over 15 amino acids. CDR3 region: CASSQDLNDNSPLHF. The CDR3 DNA follows: TGTGCCAGCAGCCAAGATCTAAACGATAATTCACCCCTCCACTTT.

V and J are TRBV7-9 and TRBJ1-5; 7 bases are a match to TRBD1. The CDR3 is made up of 15 amino acids. Trimming took 4 bases from V and 5 from J; bases not matched to a gene: 8. From germline, CDR1 is SEHNR and CDR2 FQNEAQ (reference sequence). CDR3 protein: CASSSTGDPYQPQHF. Written as DNA, the CDR3 is TGTGCCAGCAGCTCAACAGGGGACCCCTATCAGCCCCAGCATTTT.

The chain is built from TRBV5-1 and TRBJ2-2; TRBD2 matches 13 bases. The junction had 7 bases not matched to a gene; V was cut back by 3 bases and J by 2 bases. This CDR3 contains 18 residues. Germline CDR1 is SGHRS and CDR2 is YFSETQ. CDR3 amino acids: CASSSLTSGGLNTGELFF. Here the CDR3 DNA reads TGCGCCAGCAGCTCGTTGACTAGCGGGGGGCTAAACACCGGGGAGCTGTTTTTT.

The chain has TRBV5-1 and TRBJ1-1; 7 bases are a match to TRBD1. This CDR3 has 14 amino acids. V shed 5 bases, J shed 7 bases, and the junction held 11 bases outside the gene matches. Germline loops: CDR1 SGHRS, CDR2 YFSETQ. The CDR3 protein is CASSTLQGLDEAFF. For the CDR3, the DNA is TGCGCCAGCAGTACGCTACAGGGGTTGGATGAAGCTTTCTTT.

The chain links TRBV14 to TRBJ1-2; no firm D call. Germline V lookup: CDR1 SGHDN, CDR2 FVKESK. This CDR3 spans 16 amino acids. V was pared by 3 bases and J by 9 bases, with 23 bases between. The DNA of the CDR3 is TGTGCCAGCAGCCAGGAATCCGGGAAACTATGGCTACGCTACACCTTC. Encoded protein: CASSQESGKLWLRYTF.

The V call is TRBV4-1, the J call TRBJ2-6; 9 bases agree with TRBD2. This CDR3 contains 21 residues. Per the germline V gene, CDR1 is MGHRA and CDR2 is YSYEKL. V was pared by 4 bases and J by 2 bases, with 18 bases of the junction left unmatched. As DNA, the CDR3 is TGCGCCAGCAGCCCAAGGCCTAGCGGGGTGGTGGAGGGACCTGGGGCCAACGTCCTGACTTTC. Protein: CASSPRPSGVVEGPGANVLTF.

This rearrangement joins TRBV25-1 to TRBJ2-1; 11 bases are a match to TRBD2. The V segment lost 8 bases and the J segment 15 bases; nucleotides outside the gene matches: 6. This CDR3 has 11 amino acids. CDR1 and CDR2 from the germline V gene are MGHDK and SYGVNS. In DNA, the CDR3 is TGTGCCAGCGGTAGCGGGGGGGCCTCGTTCTTC. It codes for CASGSGGASFF. The full variable domain, in which reference TRBV25-1 and TRBJ2-1 provide the parts outside the CDR3, is EADIYQTPRYLVIGTGKKITLECSQTMGHDKMYWYQQDPGMELHLIHYSYGVNSTEKGDLSSESTVSRIRTEHFPLTLESARPSHTSQYLCASGSGGASFFGPGTRLTVL.

The V gene is TRBV4-3, the J gene TRBJ2-3; D unclear. The V gene's germline CDR1 is LGHNA and CDR2 YSLEER. Trimming stripped 0 bases from V and 2 bases from J, with 6 bases between. CDR3 length equals 14 residues. DNA of the CDR3: TGCGCCAGCAGCCAAGATATTCCCACAGATACGCAGTATTTT. Amino acid sequence: CASSQDIPTDTQYF.

J is TRBJ2-3 and V is TRBV19, with TRBD1 matching over 10 bases. The CDR3 runs to 15 residues. Germline CDR1 and CDR2: LNHDA and SQIVND (reference sequence). V gave up 6 bases and J gave up 4 bases; unmatched junction bases: 7. This CDR3 reads CASSRDRGRPDTQYF. CDR3 nucleotide sequence: TGTGCCAGTAGCAGGGACAGGGGACGGCCAGATACGCAGTATTTT. Looking up the rest from reference TRBV19 and TRBJ2-3 gives the full variable domain: DGGITQSPKYLFRKEGQNVTLSCEQNLNHDAMYWYRQDPGQGLRLIYYSQIVNDFQKGDIAEGYSVSREKKESFPLTVTSAQKNPTAFYLCASSRDRGRPDTQYFGPGTRLTVL.

The genes are TRBV19 and TRBJ1-3; unclear D gene. CDR1 is LNHDA, CDR2 SQIVND, per germline (reference sequence). Trimming shortened V by 5 bases and J by 2 bases, and 13 bases separated the two germline ends. This CDR3 has 15 residues. CDR3 nucleotides: TGTGCCAGTAGTGTGGGAGAATTGCCTGGAAACACCATATATTTT. Protein: CASSVGELPGNTIYF.

A single count supports this clone. The rearrangement links TRBV5-1 to TRBJ2-1; TRBD1 matches 10 bases. Per germline, CDR1 SGHRS and CDR2 YFSETQ. V gave up 0 bases and J gave up 4 bases; unmatched junction bases: 4. The CDR3 totals 16 residues. The CDR3 region has the DNA TGCGCCAGCAGCTTGGCTGACAGGGGGCGTTACAATGAGCAGTTCTTC. Its translation is CASSLADRGRYNEQFF.